One sample yielded the 23 T cell receptor beta chains listed below, sequenced in a study of OX40 agonist ivuxolimab in advanced cancers. TCRdb keeps only in-frame clones here, not all; method: immunoSEQ multiplex PCR. Of tens of thousands of clones listed, more than 75% are singletons. Sequences were derived from CD4+ or CD8+ T cells sorted from blood, sampled in a trial of the OX40 agonist ivuxolimab. These receptors originate from an adult with an advanced solid tumor such as melanoma, head and neck, liver or kidney cancer.

The J gene is TRBJ2-5, the V gene TRBV6-9, with unresolved D. Germline-derived CDR1 and CDR2 are MNHGY and SVAAGI. The CDR3 covers 13 residues. V gave up 7 bases and J gave up 4 bases, with 13 bases separating them. This CDR3 is CASTPSASETQYF. The CDR3 DNA follows: TGTGCCAGCACCCCGAGCGCCTCAGAGACCCAGTACTTC.

The chain carries TRBV7-2 and TRBJ2-3; D remains ambiguous. There are 12 residues in the CDR3. The germline V gene has CDR1 SGHTA and CDR2 FQGNSA. Trimming shortened V by 3 bases and J by 3 bases, and 4 bases separated the two germline ends. The CDR3 coding sequence is TGTGCCAGCAGCTTGTTTACAGATACGCAGTATTTT. This encodes CASSLFTDTQYF. The full variable domain, with the rest looked up from reference TRBV7-2 and TRBJ2-3, is GAGVSQSPSNKVTEKGKDVELRCDPISGHTALYWYRQSLGQGLEFLIYFQGNSAPDKSGLPSDRFSAERTGGSVSTLTIQRTQQEDSAVYLCASSLFTDTQYFGPGTRLTVL.

The rearrangement joins TRBV7-8 to TRBJ2-7; possible D gene TRBD2, 6 bases. CDR1 is SGHVS, CDR2 FQNEAQ, per germline. The V end lost 2 bases, the J end lost 0 bases, and 11 bases lay between the germline ends. The CDR3 length is 15 residues. Here the CDR3 reads CASSLTSEGSYEQYF. The CDR3 DNA reads TGTGCCAGCAGCTTAACGTCGGAGGGCTCCTACGAGCAGTACTTC.

The rearrangement uses TRBV14 and TRBJ2-7; the D is unclear. CDR1 SGHDN and CDR2 FVKESK come from the germline V gene. Trimming took off 4 bases at V and 2 bases at J, with 9 bases between the two ends. This CDR3 comprises 13 residues. Here the CDR3 reads CASSLQGPYEQYF. The CDR3 DNA is TGTGCCAGCAGCCTTCAAGGGCCCTACGAGCAGTACTTC.

This clone was detected only a few times. The gene calls are TRBV18 and TRBJ2-3, with D hard to call. The germline V and J ends were trimmed by 1 base and 3 bases, with 11 bases remaining between them. The germline V gene has CDR1 KGHSH and CDR2 LQKENI. This CDR3 spans 15 amino acids. CDR3 in DNA: TGTGCCAGCTCACCACAACCCTTTGGGACAGATACGCAGTATTTT. This sequence encodes CASSPQPFGTDTQYF. Complete variable domain (other parts from reference TRBV18 and TRBJ2-3): NAGVMQNPRHLVRRRGQEARLRCSPMKGHSHVYWYRQLPEEGLKFMVYLQKENIIDESGMPKERFSAEFPKEGPSILRIQQVVRGDSAAYFCASSPQPFGTDTQYFGPGTRLTVL.

The chain employs TRBV6-1 and TRBJ2-2; D may be TRBD2 (5 bases). Trimming stripped 6 bases from V and 0 bases from J, with 8 bases between. CDR1 and CDR2 from the germline V gene are MNHNS and SASEGT. CDR3 length: 14 amino acids. The CDR3 is CASRTGTNTGELFF. For the CDR3, the DNA is TGTGCCAGCAGGACCGGGACGAACACCGGGGAGCTGTTTTTT.

The chain uses TRBV10-2 and TRBJ1-4; D is ambiguous. Per germline, CDR1 WSHSY and CDR2 SAAADI. Trimming shortened V by 0 bases and J by 1 base, and 6 bases separated the two germline ends. This CDR3 contains 15 residues. In DNA, the CDR3 is TGCGCCAGCAGTGAGTCTCACGTAACTAATGAAAAACTGTTTTTT. The encoded protein is CASSESHVTNEKLFF.

In nucleotides, the CDR3 is TGTGCCAGCAGCTGGACAGGGAACAATGAGCAGTTCTTC. This encodes CASSWTGNNEQFF. This chain joins TRBV11-2 and TRBJ2-1, with TRBD1 matching 8 bases. This CDR3 has 13 amino acids. The V gene's germline CDR1 is SGHAT and CDR2 FQNNGV. V shed 4 bases, J shed 5 bases, and the junction held 1 base outside the gene matches.

The chain couples TRBV7-6 to TRBJ1-2, with 7 bases that match TRBD1. Trimming at V came to 1 base and at J to 6 bases, leaving 8 bases not matched to a gene. This CDR3 spans 15 amino acids. Germline V gene lookup returns CDR1 SGHVS and CDR2 FNYEAQ. CDR3 in amino acids: CASSLEAGGRDGYTF. In nucleotides, the CDR3 is TGTGCCAGCAGCTTAGAGGCAGGGGGAAGAGATGGCTACACCTTC.

This chain connects TRBV9 to TRBJ1-4; a weak D match, TRBD1 (5 bases). The CDR3 totals 15 residues. Germline loops: CDR1 SGDLS, CDR2 YYNGEE. V lost 0 bases and J lost 3, with 9 bases in between. This CDR3 reads CASSVAWGANEKLFF. CDR3 bases: TGTGCCAGCAGCGTAGCGTGGGGGGCTAATGAAAAACTGTTTTTT.

The chain links TRBV25-1 to TRBJ2-1, with 7 bases aligning to TRBD2. V was clipped by 7 bases and J by 4 bases; unmatched bases: 7. Germline V lookup: CDR1 MGHDK, CDR2 SYGVNS. The CDR3 contains 14 residues. In nucleotides, the CDR3 is TGTGCCAGCACCCCAGGGACTACATACAATGAGCAGTTCTTC. This codes for CASTPGTTYNEQFF.

The chain is built from TRBV28 and TRBJ2-5; D unclear. With 2 bases removed from V and 5 bases from J, the gap between germline ends came to 9 bases. The CDR3 covers 13 residues. Germline V gives CDR1 MDHEN, CDR2 SYDVKM. The CDR3: CASSLVPGETQYF. In DNA form, the CDR3 reads TGTGCCAGCAGTTTAGTCCCCGGGGAGACCCAGTACTTC. Based on the CDR3 plus reference TRBV28 and TRBJ2-5, the full variable domain is DVKVTQSSRYLVKRTGEKVFLECVQDMDHENMFWYRQDPGLGLRLIYFSYDVKMKEKGDIPEGYSVSREKKERFSLILESASTNQTSMYLCASSLVPGETQYFGPGTRLLVL.

The rearrangement links TRBV2 to TRBJ2-7; 9 bases fit TRBD1. After removal of 4 bases from V and 5 bases from J, the junction contained 9 bases not matched to a gene. Germline V gives CDR1 SNHLY, CDR2 FYNNEI. The CDR3 consists of 15 residues. The CDR3 sequence is CASSVGGQGVHEQYF. The CDR3 DNA is TGTGCCAGCAGTGTGGGGGGACAGGGTGTCCACGAGCAGTACTTC.

This sequence joins TRBV2 and TRBJ2-3; D perhaps matches TRBD2 (6 bases). The germline V gene has CDR1 SNHLY and CDR2 FYNNEI. V lost 4 bases and J lost 5, with 16 bases in between. The CDR3 consists of 15 residues. The CDR3 DNA is TGTGCCAGCAGTGCTGGGCCCCTGGGGGGAGATACGCAGTATTTT. Translation gives CASSAGPLGGDTQYF.

The chain employs TRBV11-1 and TRBJ1-1; D may be TRBD1 (5 bases). Germline CDR1 reads SGHAT; CDR2 reads FQDESV (reference sequence). There are 15 residues in the CDR3. With 5 bases removed from V and 1 base from J, the gap between germline ends came to 14 bases. CDR3 loop: CASSVTGRRNTEAFF. CDR3 DNA: TGTGCCAGCAGCGTAACAGGTAGGAGGAACACTGAAGCTTTCTTT.

This clone was recorded a few times. V usage is TRBV6-1 and J usage is TRBJ1-1; D is uncertain. Trimming removed 3 bases from V and 3 bases from J, with 2 bases in between. Looked up from germline, CDR1 is MNHNS and CDR2 is SASEGT. The CDR3 loop spans 11 amino acids. The CDR3: CASSEHTEAFF. As DNA, the CDR3 is TGTGCCAGCAGTGAGCACACTGAAGCTTTCTTT.

The genes are TRBV6-6 and TRBJ2-7; possibly TRBD2 for D (5 bases). The CDR3 loop spans 15 amino acids. The germline V and J ends were trimmed by 0 bases and 6 bases, with 15 bases remaining between them. Germline CDR1 and CDR2: MNHNY and SVGAGI (reference sequence). The CDR3 nucleotides read TGTGCCAGCAGTTACTCAGCGGCCCCGGGCGTCGAGCAGTACTTC. Translated: CASSYSAAPGVEQYF.

The J gene is TRBJ2-5, the V gene TRBV28; 7 positions agree with TRBD1. The closer fit of TRBJ2-7 to the DNA end suggests the J call may be wrong. The germline gives CDR1 MDHEN, CDR2 SYDVKM. This CDR3 is 15 amino acids long. The CDR3 is CASSLGTAGSHEQYF. The CDR3 DNA follows: TGTGCCAGCAGTTTAGGGACAGCAGGATCCCACGAGCAGTACTTC.

The gene calls are TRBV2 and TRBJ2-1, with D tentatively TRBD2 (5 bases). V was shortened by 6 bases and J by 0 bases, with 9 bases between the two germline ends. Looked up from germline, CDR1 is SNHLY and CDR2 is FYNNEI. This CDR3 spans 14 amino acids. This CDR3 reads CASRASNSYNEQFF. As DNA, the CDR3 is TGTGCCAGCAGGGCTAGCAACTCCTACAATGAGCAGTTCTTC. Full variable domain (remainder filled in from reference TRBV2 and TRBJ2-1): EPEVTQTPSHQVTQMGQEVILRCVPISNHLYFYWYRQILGQKVEFLVSFYNNEISEKSEIFDDQFSVERPDGSNFTLKIRSTKLEDSAMYFCASRASNSYNEQFFGPGTRLTVL.

For this clone: Other DNA sequences within the sample encode an identical CDR3. This chain connects TRBV7-2 to TRBJ1-4; D is perhaps TRBD1 (6 bases). Germline values: CDR1 SGHTA, CDR2 FQGNSA. The CDR3 consists of 14 residues. The V and J ends lost 2 bases and 8 bases respectively, with 12 bases between them. CDR3 region: CASSLLGAREKLFF. CDR3 nucleotides: TGTGCCAGCAGCTTACTGGGGGCGCGGGAAAAACTGTTTTTT.

This chain uses TRBV2 with TRBJ2-5, with D maybe TRBD2 (5 bases). CDR1 SNHLY and CDR2 FYNNEI come from the germline V gene. V was shortened by 3 bases and J by 7 bases, with 12 bases between the two germline ends. This CDR3 is 13 amino acids long. The CDR3 is CASSEREKGTQYF. The CDR3, as DNA: TGTGCCAGCAGTGAGAGGGAAAAAGGGACCCAGTACTTC.

This chain connects TRBV4-3 to TRBJ2-3; D perhaps matches TRBD1 (6 bases). The length of the CDR3 is 15 residues. Germline V gene sequence: CDR1 LGHNA, CDR2 YSLEER. Trimming left V 6 bases short and J 0 bases short, with 13 bases between. The CDR3 bases are TGCGCCAGCAGACGACAGGTCTGGAGCACAGATACGCAGTATTTT. Translating gives CASRRQVWSTDTQYF.

The chain carries TRBV29-1 and TRBJ2-7; 8 nucleotides agree with TRBD1. After removal of 1 base from V and 2 bases from J, the junction contained 4 bases not matched to a gene. CDR3 length: 14 residues. Germline values: CDR1 SQVTM, CDR2 ANQGSEA. The CDR3 loop reads CSVEGTTGAYEQYF. CDR3 in DNA: TGCAGCGTTGAAGGGACGACAGGGGCCTACGAGCAGTACTTC.